The present T cell receptor beta chain was sequenced within a study of blood T cell repertoires in COVID-19. Study-level information: Sites across the United States, Italy and Spain contributed samples from acute and convalescent COVID-19.

Per the study methods: Reference gene primer amplification gave nucleated cell count estimates. Sequencing was performed with immunoSEQ multiplex PCR; in TCRdb, only in-frame clones are kept and a portion is missing. That table supplies the V and J calls and clone size; D and trimming were determined from the DNA. The profile shows approximately 200,000 clones, 86% of them singletons. In assigning cohorts, the study relied on participant-reported clinical history. The recovered donors of Cohort 3 showed two negative PCRs, clearance, or symptom resolution. Sequenced material: PBMCs or T cells enriched from blood (not recorded which). This clonotype was sampled from a woman in her twenties or thirties who had recovered from COVID-19.

The CDR3 sequence: CASSMGDRPFEQFF. The CDR3, as DNA: TGTGCCAGTAGTATGGGGGACAGACCGTTTGAGCAGTTCTTC. The chain recombines TRBV19 with TRBJ2-1; 7 bases match TRBD1. The CDR3 runs 14 residues. Trimming removed 3 bases from V and 9 bases from J; junction bases left unmatched: 8. CDR1 is LNHDA, CDR2 SQIVND, per germline (reference sequence).